The 31 T cell receptor beta chains below come from one sample, sequenced in a study of OX40 agonist ivuxolimab in advanced cancers. The table came from immunoSEQ multiplex PCR; TCRdb's copy has only in-frame clones and leaves some out. The top ten clones hold 40% to 55% of a sample with more than 45,000 clones, 70% to 90% of them seen once. The specimen was CD4+ or CD8+ T cells sorted from blood, collected in a trial of the OX40 agonist ivuxolimab. These receptors came from an adult with an advanced solid tumor such as melanoma, head and neck, liver or kidney cancer.

The chain has TRBV11-2 and TRBJ2-1, with 10 bases aligning to TRBD1. This CDR3 region has 14 residues. Germline CDR1 and CDR2: SGHAT and FQNNGV. V shed 5 bases, J shed 7 bases, and the junction held 5 bases outside the gene matches. CDR3 region: CASSKGQGKNEQFF. The CDR3, as DNA: TGTGCCAGCAGCAAGGGACAGGGGAAGAATGAGCAGTTCTTC. Full variable domain (missing parts from reference TRBV11-2 and TRBJ2-1): EAGVAQSPRYKIIEKRQSVAFWCNPISGHATLYWYQQILGQGPKLLIQFQNNGVVDDSQLPKDRFSAERLKGVDSTLKIQPAKLEDSAVYLCASSKGQGKNEQFFGPGTRLTVL.

CDR3 sequence (DNA): TGTGCCAGCAGCGCCGGGGGCTCCTACAATGAGCAGTTCTTC. Amino acid sequence: CASSAGGSYNEQFF. V usage is TRBV9 and J usage is TRBJ2-1; D might be TRBD2 (6 bases). CDR1 is SGDLS and CDR2 is YYNGEE in the germline V gene. V lost 3 bases to trimming and J lost 0 bases, with 7 bases between them. CDR3 length: 14 amino acids.

V and J are TRBV7-6 and TRBJ2-1, with a tentative D call TRBD2 (6 bases). The germline V and J ends were trimmed by 7 bases and 6 bases, with 22 bases remaining between them. This CDR3 is 16 amino acids long. CDR1 and CDR2 (germline): SGHVS, FNYEAQ. CDR3 residues: CASTRTVGGILNEQFF. CDR3 bases: TGTGCCAGCACCCGAACGGTGGGGGGAATTCTCAATGAGCAGTTCTTC.

The rearrangement links TRBV10-3 to TRBJ2-5, with 9 nucleotides matching TRBD1. The CDR3 loop spans 17 amino acids. The V gene end was trimmed by 6 bases and the J gene end by 4 bases; junction bases not matched to a gene: 15. Germline V CDR1 and CDR2: ENHRY, SYGVKD. The DNA of the CDR3 is TGTGCCATCAGGCCGGGACAGGGCGGGGAGAATGGAGAGACCCAGTACTTC. This encodes CAIRPGQGGENGETQYF.

The gene calls are TRBV28 and TRBJ2-7; the D is unclear. The V gene lost 3 bases and the J gene lost 3 bases, with 12 bases spanning the gap. This CDR3 region has 14 residues. The germline CDR1 and CDR2 sequences are MDHEN and SYDVKM. CDR3 residues: CASSFATENYEQYF. The CDR3 nucleotides are TGTGCCAGCAGTTTCGCGACTGAGAACTACGAGCAGTACTTC.

The chain is built from TRBV27 and TRBJ2-7; 9 nucleotides line up with TRBD1. The junction had 4 bases not matched to a gene; V was cut back by 4 bases and J by 3 bases. Per germline, CDR1 MNHEY and CDR2 SMNVEV (reference sequence). CDR3 length equals 14 residues. CDR3 nucleotide sequence: TGTGCCAGCAGTTGGAAGGGACAGGGCTACGAGCAGTACTTC. Translating gives CASSWKGQGYEQYF.

For the CDR3, the DNA is TGTGCCTGGAGTGTTCCCGGGACAGGGTTCTACGAGCAGTACTTC. Translated: CAWSVPGTGFYEQYF. The chain links TRBV30 to TRBJ2-5; 9 nucleotides line up with TRBD1. The end of the DNA is better explained by TRBJ2-7, so the J call may be wrong. The CDR3 has 15 amino acids. Germline V gives CDR1 GTSNPN, CDR2 SVGIG (reference sequence).

The CDR3 protein is CASSQAPREDTQYF. CDR3 DNA sequence: TGCGCCAGCAGCCAAGCACCCCGGGAAGATACGCAGTATTTT. The rearrangement uses TRBV4-1 and TRBJ2-3; possible D gene TRBD2, 5 bases. Trimming shortened V by 1 base and J by 5 bases, and 10 bases separated the two germline ends. Germline lookup yields CDR1 MGHRA and CDR2 YSYEKL. The CDR3 is 14 amino acids.

This chain connects TRBV7-3 to TRBJ1-3; a weak D match, TRBD1 (6 bases). Per the germline V gene, CDR1 is SGHTA and CDR2 is FQGTGA. The CDR3 consists of 15 residues. Trimming removed 2 bases from V and 4 bases from J, with 12 bases in between. The CDR3 DNA reads TGTGCCAGCAGCTTATCGGGGGGCTACGGAAACACCATATATTTT. This sequence encodes CASSLSGGYGNTIYF.

The chain employs TRBV30 and TRBJ1-6, with D unresolved. The germline V and J ends were trimmed by 2 bases and 5 bases, with 4 bases remaining between them. This CDR3 spans 12 amino acids. The germline V gene encodes CDR1 GTSNPN and CDR2 SVGIG (reference sequence). The CDR3 DNA reads TGTGCCTGGAGTCAGGATAATTCACCCCTCCACTTT. It is translated as CAWSQDNSPLHF. Together with reference TRBV30 and TRBJ1-6, the CDR3 gives the full variable domain: SQTIHQWPATLVQPVGSPLSLECTVEGTSNPNLYWYRQAAGRGLQLLFYSVGIGQISSEVPQNLSASRPQDRQFILSSKKLLLSDSGFYLCAWSQDNSPLHFGNGTRLTVT.

This clone was counted a few times. The J gene is TRBJ2-1, the V gene TRBV19; TRBD2 agrees at 7 bases. CDR1 is LNHDA, CDR2 SQIVND, per germline (reference sequence). The CDR3 totals 14 residues. Losses at the gene ends were 5 bases for V and 4 bases for J; bases not matched to a gene: 5. The CDR3 spells CASSVGGDYNEQFF. CDR3 sequence (DNA): TGTGCCAGTAGTGTGGGGGGGGATTACAATGAGCAGTTCTTC.

The gene calls are TRBV6-5 and TRBJ1-1, with D unclear. V gave up 6 bases and J gave up 0 bases, with 11 bases separating them. Germline-derived CDR1 and CDR2 are MNHEY and SVGAGI. The CDR3 loop spans 14 amino acids. DNA of the CDR3: TGTGCCAGCAGGGTCGTCGGAGTGAACACTGAAGCTTTCTTT. Its translation is CASRVVGVNTEAFF.

The chain employs TRBV25-1 and TRBJ1-2; weak D call: TRBD1 (5 bases). Trimming took 4 bases from V and 1 from J, leaving 13 bases between them. The CDR3 is made up of 15 amino acids. Germline V CDR1 and CDR2: MGHDK, SYGVNS. In DNA, the CDR3 is TGTGCCAGCAGTGCCGGGACGGCGCTTAACTATGGCTACACCTTC. This sequence encodes CASSAGTALNYGYTF.

V usage is TRBV28 and J usage is TRBJ2-7; either TRBD1 or TRBD2 may fit D (6 bases each). This CDR3 comprises 16 residues. Germline lookup yields CDR1 MDHEN and CDR2 SYDVKM. V lost 5 bases and J lost 1, with 18 bases in between. CDR3 sequence: CASSPETGGWSYEQYF. CDR3 nucleotide sequence: TGTGCCAGCAGTCCAGAAACCGGGGGCTGGTCCTACGAGCAGTACTTC.

The chain recombines TRBV4-1 with TRBJ1-2; D is undetermined. The ends were cut back, 0 bases at V and 0 bases at J, with 5 bases in the middle. The CDR3 length is 14 residues. Germline V gene sequence: CDR1 MGHRA, CDR2 YSYEKL. The CDR3 spells CASSQEVANYGYTF. As DNA, the CDR3 is TGCGCCAGCAGCCAAGAAGTAGCTAACTATGGCTACACCTTC.

The chain employs TRBV6-1 and TRBJ1-2, with no clear D. CDR1 is MNHNS, CDR2 SASEGT, per germline. This CDR3 has 13 amino acids. V was pared by 3 bases and J by 2 bases, with 7 bases between. CDR3: CASSDRSNYGYTF. The CDR3 DNA reads as TGTGCCAGCAGTGACAGGTCCAACTATGGCTACACCTTC.

The CDR3 sequence: CASSQSICGTGCNSPLHF. The CDR3 DNA reads as TGCGCCAGCAGTCAATCTATCTGTGGGACAGGGTGCAATTCACCCCTCCACTTT. V gene TRBV23-1 combines with J gene TRBJ1-6; TRBD1 matches 9 bases. TRBV23-1 is marked as an open reading frame, function uncertain. Losses at the gene ends were 0 bases for V and 7 bases for J; bases not matched to a gene: 10. The CDR3 spans 18 residues.

This chain joins TRBV2 and TRBJ2-7, with 9 bases fitting TRBD2. Looked up from germline, CDR1 is SNHLY and CDR2 is FYNNEI. With 2 bases clipped from V and 3 bases from J, the junction kept 5 bases outside the gene matches. The CDR3 is made up of 15 amino acids. Here the CDR3 DNA reads TGTGCCAGCAGTGAACCAGCGGGGGGAAACTACGAGCAGTACTTC. It codes for CASSEPAGGNYEQYF.

The rearrangement joins TRBV4-3 to TRBJ2-2; D call uncertain. V lost 1 base and J lost 4, with 16 bases in between. Looked up from germline, CDR1 is LGHNA and CDR2 is YSLEER. The CDR3 runs to 17 residues. The CDR3 DNA follows: TGCGCCAGCAGCCAAGCCAACGTGTACGTCACCACCGGGGAGCTGTTTTTT. As protein: CASSQANVYVTTGELFF.

J is TRBJ1-1 and V is TRBV9, with 9 bases aligning to TRBD1. The CDR3 contains 13 residues. The V segment lost 3 bases and the J segment 7 bases; nucleotides outside the gene matches: 4. CDR1 and CDR2 from the germline V gene are SGDLS and YYNGEE. The DNA of the CDR3 is TGTGCCAGCAGCGACAGGGGGCGGGGTGAAGCTTTCTTT. As protein: CASSDRGRGEAFF.

The chain uses TRBV9 and TRBJ2-5; D not resolved. V shed 0 bases and J shed 4 bases, with 10 bases lying between them. The CDR3 contains 14 residues. The germline gives CDR1 SGDLS, CDR2 YYNGEE. For the CDR3, the DNA is TGTGCCAGCAGCGTAGAGGGCAGCCTAGAGACCCAGTACTTC. This gives the protein CASSVEGSLETQYF.

The rearrangement joins TRBV5-4 to TRBJ2-7, with TRBD1 matching 7 bases. Trimming removed 4 bases from V and 0 bases from J; junction bases left unmatched: 4. From germline, CDR1 is SGHNT and CDR2 YYREEE (reference sequence). The CDR3 has 14 amino acids. CDR3 coding DNA: TGTGCCAGCAGCGGATGGGACAGCTCCTACGAGCAGTACTTC. Translated: CASSGWDSSYEQYF.

The chain couples TRBV27 to TRBJ1-2; 7 bases are shared with TRBD1. The length of the CDR3 is 13 residues. Germline trimming cut 6 bases from V and 7 bases from J; bases unmatched to any gene: 8. Germline V gives CDR1 MNHEY, CDR2 SMNVEV (reference sequence). For the CDR3, the DNA is TGTGCCAGCAGGTACAGGGGCTCGAGTGGCTACACCTTC. It specifies CASRYRGSSGYTF.

The chain combines TRBV6-5 with TRBJ2-2; no clear D. V dropped 4 bases and J dropped 2 bases, with 11 bases sitting between them. Germline values: CDR1 MNHEY, CDR2 SVGAGI. There are 15 residues in the CDR3. CDR3 in DNA: TGTGCCAGCAGTTCCCTCACACGTAACACCGGGGAGCTGTTTTTT. Encoded protein: CASSSLTRNTGELFF.

The chain joins TRBV7-2 to TRBJ2-3; D possibly uses TRBD1 or TRBD2 (6 bases each). Germline CDR1 SGHTA, CDR2 FQGNSA. Trimming cost V 7 bases and J 0 bases, with 17 bases left between them. The CDR3 runs to 16 residues. This chain's CDR3 is CASTAWGAQSTDTQYF. In DNA, the CDR3 is TGTGCCAGCACCGCGTGGGGGGCCCAGAGCACAGATACGCAGTATTTT.

This clone was counted a few times. The V and J genes are TRBV28 and TRBJ1-5; D gene uncertain. CDR1 is MDHEN, CDR2 SYDVKM, per germline. The CDR3 is 14 residues long. V was shortened by 5 bases and J by 0 bases, with 8 bases between the two germline ends. The CDR3: CASSILGSNQPQHF. CDR3 in DNA: TGTGCCAGCAGTATTCTCGGTAGCAATCAGCCCCAGCATTTT.

For this clone: Relative to the germline gene, one junction end is altered; a read error may explain this. Within the sample, other DNA sequences also encode this same CDR3. The chain recombines TRBV7-9 with TRBJ2-2, with TRBD1 as a possible D gene (6 bases). Germline-derived CDR1 and CDR2 are SEHNR and FQNEAQ (reference sequence). This CDR3 has 13 amino acids. Here the CDR3 DNA reads TGTGCCAGCAGTTTAGGGGGTACCGGGGAGCTGTTTTTT. Residues: CASSLGGTGELFF.

The gene calls are TRBV4-3 and TRBJ2-2; D uncertain. Germline V gene data show CDR1 as LGHNA and CDR2 as YSLEER. Trimming cost V 0 bases and J 1 base, with 9 bases left between them. CDR3 size: 16 residues. In nucleotides, the CDR3 is TGCGCCAGCAGCCAAGACGAAACCGTGAACACCGGGGAGCTGTTTTTT. This gives the protein CASSQDETVNTGELFF.

This clone was detected only once. V usage is TRBV7-9 and J usage is TRBJ1-4, with D uncertain. This CDR3 is 16 amino acids long. Germline V gene data show CDR1 as SEHNR and CDR2 as FQNEAQ (reference sequence). V was trimmed by 5 bases and J by 2 bases, leaving 15 bases between them. The DNA of the CDR3 is TGTGCCAGCAGCCCCCCCCGGGCCCCCACTAATGAAAAACTGTTTTTT. This sequence encodes CASSPPRAPTNEKLFF. Looking up the rest from reference TRBV7-9 and TRBJ1-4 gives the full variable domain: DTGVSQNPRHKITKRGQNVTFRCDPISEHNRLYWYRQTLGQGPEFLTYFQNEAQLEKSRLLSDRFSAERPKGSFSTLEIQRTEQGDSAMYLCASSPPRAPTNEKLFFGSGTQLSVL.

V is TRBV6-6 and J is TRBJ2-3, with D perhaps TRBD1 (5 bases). Germline V lookup: CDR1 MNHNY, CDR2 SVGAGI (reference sequence). The CDR3 covers 14 residues. Trimming shortened V by 2 bases and J by 6 bases, and 12 bases separated the two germline ends. CDR3 sequence reads: CASSYRGTWDTQYF. DNA for the CDR3: TGTGCCAGCAGTTACAGGGGTACATGGGATACGCAGTATTTT.

The V gene is TRBV6-5, the J gene TRBJ2-7, with D possibly matching TRBD1 (6 bases). Trimming took 0 bases from V and 3 from J, leaving 15 bases between them. The CDR3 is 16 residues long. The germline gives CDR1 MNHEY, CDR2 SVGAGI. CDR3 sequence reads: CASSYSTGEFFYEQYF. The CDR3 coding sequence is TGTGCCAGCAGTTACTCGACAGGTGAATTTTTCTACGAGCAGTACTTC.